A single T cell receptor beta chain is shown here with its context. Its antigen remains unknown. The data were taken from a study of T-cell reconstitution after alpha-beta-depleted transplantation in children. V was pared by 5 bases and J by 2 bases, with 16 bases between. CDR3 length equals 16 residues. The germline V gene encodes CDR1 MGHDK and CDR2 SYGVNS. Whole-study findings and limits: After transplant, at about two months, alpha-beta T cells were reportedly derived from several hundred expanded graft clones. At one year after transplant, newly produced T cells mostly accounted for T-cell counts and diversity.

The TCRbeta library incorporated unique molecular identifiers. MiXCR was run by TCRdb on the PCR reads, yielding one entry per CDR3 protein. The sample includes 60,000 to 100,000 distinct CDR3 sequences, around 18% seen only once; the top ten take about 51%. Sequencing used PBMCs, mostly from graft donor cells, obtained 360 days after TCRalphabeta/CD19-depleted stem cell transplant. The V and J genes are TRBV25-1 and TRBJ2-1; D might be TRBD2 (6 bases). This receptor was identified in a male patient between 2 and 10 years old who had a stem cell transplant for acute lymphoblastic leukemia, so the T cells may come from the graft donor. CDR3 DNA: TGTGCCAGCAGTCCTACGCCGGGGGTTGCCTACAATGAGCAGTTCTTC. Encoded protein: CASSPTPGVAYNEQFF.